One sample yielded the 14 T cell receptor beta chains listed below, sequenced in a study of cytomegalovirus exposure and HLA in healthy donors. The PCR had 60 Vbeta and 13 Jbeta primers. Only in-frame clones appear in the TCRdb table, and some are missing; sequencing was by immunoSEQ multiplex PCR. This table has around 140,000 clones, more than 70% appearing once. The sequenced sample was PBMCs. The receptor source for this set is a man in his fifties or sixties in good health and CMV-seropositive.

The CDR3 is CASSPRVAYEQYF. CDR3 DNA: TGTGCCAGCTCCCCGAGGGTAGCCTACGAGCAGTACTTC. This chain joins TRBV18 and TRBJ2-7; a weak D match, TRBD2 (5 bases). The CDR3 is 13 residues long. Trimming left V 6 bases short and J 2 bases short, with 11 bases between. The V gene's germline CDR1 is KGHSH and CDR2 LQKENI.

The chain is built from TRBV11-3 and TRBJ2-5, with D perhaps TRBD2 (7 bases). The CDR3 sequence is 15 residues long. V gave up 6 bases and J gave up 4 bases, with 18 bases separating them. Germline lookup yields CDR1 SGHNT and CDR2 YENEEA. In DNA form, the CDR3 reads TGTGCCAGCAGTCCATTCGGCGGGGGCGGAGAGACCCAGTACTTC. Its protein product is CASSPFGGGGETQYF. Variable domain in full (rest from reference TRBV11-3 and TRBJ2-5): EAGVVQSPRYKIIEKKQPVAFWCNPISGHNTLYWYLQNLGQGPELLIRYENEEAVDDSQLPKDRFSAERLKGVDSTLKIQPAELGDSAVYLCASSPFGGGGETQYFGPGTRLLVL.

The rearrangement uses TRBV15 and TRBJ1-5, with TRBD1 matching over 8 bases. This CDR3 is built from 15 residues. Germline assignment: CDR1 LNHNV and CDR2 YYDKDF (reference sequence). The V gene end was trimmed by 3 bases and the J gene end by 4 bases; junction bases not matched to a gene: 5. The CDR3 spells CATSSTGTGNQPQHF. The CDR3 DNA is TGTGCCACCAGCAGTACCGGGACAGGTAATCAGCCCCAGCATTTT.

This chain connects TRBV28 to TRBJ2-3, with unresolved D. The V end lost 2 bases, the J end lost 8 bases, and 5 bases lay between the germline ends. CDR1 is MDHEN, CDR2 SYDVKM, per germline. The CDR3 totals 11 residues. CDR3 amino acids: CASSLKATQYF. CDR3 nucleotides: TGTGCCAGCAGTTTAAAAGCTACGCAGTATTTT.

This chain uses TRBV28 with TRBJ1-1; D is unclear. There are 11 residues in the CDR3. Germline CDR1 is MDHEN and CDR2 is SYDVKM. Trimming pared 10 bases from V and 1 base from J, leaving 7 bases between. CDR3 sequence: CATRQNTEAFF. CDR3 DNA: TGTGCCACCAGACAGAACACTGAAGCTTTCTTT.

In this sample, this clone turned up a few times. This CDR3 is CASRRAGRSNQPQHF. DNA of the CDR3: TGTGCCAGCCGACGGGCAGGGAGGAGCAATCAGCCCCAGCATTTT. The chain has TRBV6-5 and TRBJ1-5; a weak D match, TRBD1 (5 bases). V lost 8 bases and J lost 1, with 15 bases in between. CDR3 length equals 15 residues. Germline V gene lookup returns CDR1 MNHEY and CDR2 SVGAGI.

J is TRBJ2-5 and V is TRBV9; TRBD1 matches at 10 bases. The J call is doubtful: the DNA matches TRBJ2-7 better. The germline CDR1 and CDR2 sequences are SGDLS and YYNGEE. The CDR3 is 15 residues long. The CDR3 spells CASSPRDRGSYEQYF. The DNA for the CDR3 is TGTGCCAGCAGCCCTCGGGACAGGGGCTCCTACGAGCAGTACTTC.

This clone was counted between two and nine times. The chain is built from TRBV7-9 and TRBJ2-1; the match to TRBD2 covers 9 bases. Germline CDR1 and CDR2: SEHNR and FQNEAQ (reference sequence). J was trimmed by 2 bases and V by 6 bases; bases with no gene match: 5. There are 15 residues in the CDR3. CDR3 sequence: CASRPSGITYNEQFF. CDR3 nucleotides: TGTGCCAGCAGACCTAGCGGGATTACCTACAATGAGCAGTTCTTC.

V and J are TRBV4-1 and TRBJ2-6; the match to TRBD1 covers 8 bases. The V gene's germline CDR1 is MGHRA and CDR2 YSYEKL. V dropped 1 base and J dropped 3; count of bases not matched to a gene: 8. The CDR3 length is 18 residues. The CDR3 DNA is TGCGCCAGCAGCCAAGTAGGGCGGACAGGGAGTGGGGCCAACGTCCTGACTTTC. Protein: CASSQVGRTGSGANVLTF.

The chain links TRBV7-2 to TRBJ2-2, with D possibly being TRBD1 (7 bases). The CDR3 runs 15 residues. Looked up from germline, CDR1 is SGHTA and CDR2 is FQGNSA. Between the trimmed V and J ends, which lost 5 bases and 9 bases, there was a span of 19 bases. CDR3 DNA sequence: TGTGCCAGCAGCCAGGGGGGTAAGGGGCTTCGGGAGCTGTTTTTT. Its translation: CASSQGGKGLRELFF.

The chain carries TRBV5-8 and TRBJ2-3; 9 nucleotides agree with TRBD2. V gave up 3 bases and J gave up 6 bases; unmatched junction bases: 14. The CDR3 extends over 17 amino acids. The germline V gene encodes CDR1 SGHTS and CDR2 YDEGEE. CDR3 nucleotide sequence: TGTGCCAGCAGCTCCGCTTGGGCTAGCGGGGATTCGGATACGCAGTATTTT. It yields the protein CASSSAWASGDSDTQYF.

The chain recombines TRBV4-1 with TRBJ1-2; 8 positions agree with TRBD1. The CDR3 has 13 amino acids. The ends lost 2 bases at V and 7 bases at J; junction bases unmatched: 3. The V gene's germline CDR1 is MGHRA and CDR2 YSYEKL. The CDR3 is CASSQSDRGGYTF. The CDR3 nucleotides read TGCGCCAGCAGCCAATCCGACAGGGGTGGCTACACCTTC.

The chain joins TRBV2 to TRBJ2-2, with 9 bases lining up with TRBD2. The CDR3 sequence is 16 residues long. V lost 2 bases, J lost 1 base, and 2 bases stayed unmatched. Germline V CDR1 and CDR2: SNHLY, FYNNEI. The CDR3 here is CASSESGGRNTGELFF. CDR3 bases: TGTGCCAGCAGTGAAAGCGGGGGGAGGAACACCGGGGAGCTGTTTTTT.

CDR3 in DNA: TGTGCCAGCAGCCCTGCCAGGGACTATGGCTACACCTTC. Residues: CASSPARDYGYTF. The V gene is TRBV27, the J gene TRBJ1-2; D is possibly TRBD1 (5 bases). CDR1 MNHEY and CDR2 SMNVEV come from the germline V gene (reference sequence). CDR3 length: 13 residues. Trimming removed 6 bases at V and 3 bases at J, with 11 bases between.